A single T cell receptor beta chain is shown here with its context. This record comes from a study of blood T cell repertoires in COVID-19. Study summary: Samples of COVID-19 (acute and convalescent) were obtained from the United States, Italy and Spain. Sample material is recorded as cDNA or gDNA derived from T cells, B-cell-depleted T cells, or PBMCs.

Germline V gene sequence: CDR1 SEHNR, CDR2 FQNEAQ (reference sequence). The CDR3 is 16 residues long. V lost 5 bases, J lost 3 bases, and 17 bases lay in between. In the original workflow: Using reference gene primer amplification, nucleated cell counts were estimated. Measured with immunoSEQ multiplex PCR; TCRdb has only the in-frame clones, and not every one. V and J calls and clone size are copied from that table; D and trimming were computed from the DNA. The data hold approximately 100,000 clones, with about 90% observed a single time. Material: peripheral blood. This rearrangement joins TRBV7-9 to TRBJ2-1; TRBD2 might be the D (5 bases). The origin of this receptor is a human donor in a cohort sampled during active COVID-19. The CDR3 DNA reads as TGTGCCAGCAGCCCAGGCTCTGGGAGCAGCTACAATGAGCAGTTCTTC. This gives the protein CASSPGSGSSYNEQFF.